The rows below give T cell receptor beta chains drawn from one sample of a study of Graves' ophthalmopathy and Graves' hyperthyroidism. TCRdb called the multiplex PCR reads again in MiXCR, with one record for every CDR3 protein. Among about 1.2 million distinct CDR3 sequences, around a third were seen once, and the ten largest hold approximately 10%. Material for sequencing was peripheral blood or thyroid tissue (not recorded which). The source of these receptors is an adult man with Graves' hyperthyroidism. Both conserved end residues are part of each CDR3. A D gene is named only where the DNA matches it firmly. Clone size is shown for a subset of rows, as once, few, many or a class of expanded clone.

J gene: TRBJ2-7
V gene: TRBV2
clone size: .
D gene: .
CDR3 DNA: TGTGCCAGCCGTCTTACCGGGCCCCAGAGTGAGCAGTACTTC
CDR3 protein: CASRLTGPQSEQYF

J gene: TRBJ1-6
V gene: TRBV19
clone size: few
D gene: .
CDR3 DNA: TGTGCCAGTAGGAAGGCGGTAAGGGCTCCTCGGGGGTATTCACCCCTCCACTTT
CDR3 protein: CASRKAVRAPRGYSPLHF

J gene: TRBJ1-6
V gene: TRBV7-8
clone size: .
D gene: .
CDR3 DNA: TGTGCCAGCAGCATCCGGGAACGGACAGATAATTCACCCCTCCACTTT
CDR3 protein: CASSIRERTDNSPLHF

J gene: TRBJ1-1
V gene: TRBV19
clone size: many
D gene: TRBD1
CDR3 DNA: TGTGCCAGTAGTAACGAGGGGGCACGCACTGAAGCTTTCTTT
CDR3 protein: CASSNEGARTEAFF

J gene: TRBJ1-4
V gene: TRBV5-8
clone size: .
D gene: .
CDR3 DNA: TGTGCCAGCAGCCGCTTTGCTTCGGGTATGGATGAAAAACTGTTTTTT
CDR3 protein: CASSRFASGMDEKLFF

J gene: TRBJ2-5
V gene: TRBV7-9
clone size: few
D gene: TRBD2
CDR3 DNA: TGTGCCAGCAGCCCGGTCAATCTAGCGGGAGGCCTCCAAGAGACCCAGTACTTC
CDR3 protein: CASSPVNLAGGLQETQYF

J gene: TRBJ1-1
V gene: TRBV10-3
clone size: many
D gene: .
CDR3 DNA: TGTGCCATAGGGGGAGCAGGGAGCAACACTGAAGCTTTCTTT
CDR3 protein: CAIGGAGSNTEAFF

J gene: TRBJ2-7
V gene: TRBV5-5
clone size: many
D gene: .
CDR3 DNA: TGTGCCAGCAACCATGTCGGCAGGACCTACGAGCAGTACTTC
CDR3 protein: CASNHVGRTYEQYF

J gene: TRBJ2-2
V gene: TRBV20-1
clone size: .
D gene: TRBD1
CDR3 DNA: TGCAGTGCTCGGGACAGTGTGACCGGGGAGCTGTTTTTT
CDR3 protein: CSARDSVTGELFF

J gene: TRBJ1-1
V gene: TRBV2
clone size: many
D gene: .
CDR3 DNA: TGTGCCAGCTCGATCCGGGACACTGAAGCTTTCTTT
CDR3 protein: CASSIRDTEAFF

J gene: TRBJ1-6
V gene: TRBV7-9
clone size: many
D gene: .
CDR3 DNA: TGTGCCAGCAGCTTGGCAGACAATTCACCCCTCCACTTT
CDR3 protein: CASSLADNSPLHF

J gene: TRBJ1-1
V gene: TRBV28
clone size: .
D gene: .
CDR3 DNA: TGTGCCAGCAGTTTAAGCGCAGAAGTCAACACTGAAGCTTTCTTT
CDR3 protein: CASSLSAEVNTEAFF

J gene: TRBJ1-1
V gene: TRBV2
clone size: once
D gene: .
CDR3 DNA: TGTGCCAGCAGGCCAGCGGGACCTGAAGCTTTCTTT
CDR3 protein: CASRPAGPEAFF

J gene: TRBJ1-1
V gene: TRBV5-4
clone size: .
D gene: .
CDR3 DNA: TGTGCCAGCAGTCCCGGTCCCGGGGCGAGAAGGAACACTGAAGCTTTCTTT
CDR3 protein: CASSPGPGARRNTEAFF

J gene: TRBJ2-6
V gene: TRBV2
clone size: .
D gene: TRBD1
CDR3 DNA: TGTGCCAGCAGCGGGACAGGGCGTCGCACTGGGGCCAACGTCCTGACTTTC
CDR3 protein: CASSGTGRRTGANVLTF

J gene: TRBJ2-3
V gene: TRBV12-5
clone size: few
D gene: TRBD1
CDR3 DNA: TGTGCTAGTGGGACAGGGAGCACAGATACGCAGTATTTT
CDR3 protein: CASGTGSTDTQYF

J gene: TRBJ2-5
V gene: TRBV10-3
clone size: once
D gene: TRBD1
CDR3 DNA: TGTGCCATCAGTGGACAGGGGGCGGAAGAGACCCAGTACTTC
CDR3 protein: CAISGQGAEETQYF

J gene: TRBJ2-3
V gene: TRBV10-3
clone size: .
D gene: .
CDR3 DNA: TGTGCCATCATGAATAGACCCCCGGATACGCAGTATTTT
CDR3 protein: CAIMNRPPDTQYF

J gene: TRBJ1-5
V gene: TRBV5-1
clone size: many
D gene: .
CDR3 DNA: TGCGCCAGCAGCTCAGGGTGGGGGCAGCCCCAGCATTTT
CDR3 protein: CASSSGWGQPQHF

J gene: TRBJ2-5
V gene: TRBV7-9
clone size: .
D gene: TRBD1
CDR3 DNA: TGTGCCAGCAGCTTTCGGACAGGGGCGCGGGAGACCCAGTACTTC
CDR3 protein: CASSFRTGARETQYF

J gene: TRBJ1-6
V gene: TRBV28
clone size: few
D gene: .
CDR3 DNA: TGTGCCAGCAAAACAGGGCAGGGTTGGAATTCACCCCTCCACTTT
CDR3 protein: CASKTGQGWNSPLHF

J gene: TRBJ2-3
V gene: TRBV7-9
clone size: .
D gene: TRBD2
CDR3 DNA: TGTGCCAGCAGCTTACGACGGGGGGGCATAGATACGCAGTATTTT
CDR3 protein: CASSLRRGGIDTQYF

J gene: TRBJ2-7
V gene: TRBV7-8
clone size: .
D gene: .
CDR3 DNA: TGTGCCAGCAGACCCCCGCCGGCGGACTACGAGCAGTACTTC
CDR3 protein: CASRPPPADYEQYF

J gene: TRBJ1-5
V gene: TRBV6-5
clone size: few
D gene: .
CDR3 DNA: TGTGCCAGCAGTCCGTCGGAGGTTAGCAATCAGCCCCAGCATTTT
CDR3 protein: CASSPSEVSNQPQHF

J gene: TRBJ1-1
V gene: TRBV29-1
clone size: many
D gene: .
CDR3 DNA: TGCAGCGTTGGTTTTAGGAACACTGAAGCTTTCTTT
CDR3 protein: CSVGFRNTEAFF

J gene: TRBJ1-5
V gene: TRBV7-8
clone size: .
D gene: .
CDR3 DNA: TGTGCCAGCAGCTTGGGGACTGGGCTTGATCGGGCCCAGCATTTT
CDR3 protein: CASSLGTGLDRAQHF

J gene: TRBJ1-5
V gene: TRBV11-2
clone size: many
D gene: .
CDR3 DNA: TGTGCCAGCAGCTTAGCAGGGAAGCCGGTCAATCAGCCCCAGCATTTT
CDR3 protein: CASSLAGKPVNQPQHF

J gene: TRBJ1-4
V gene: TRBV7-8
clone size: .
D gene: .
CDR3 DNA: TGTGCCAGCAGCTCCCAGACAGACTATGGCAGGGATGAAAAACTGTTTTTT
CDR3 protein: CASSSQTDYGRDEKLFF

J gene: TRBJ2-5
V gene: TRBV7-9
clone size: few
D gene: .
CDR3 DNA: TGTGCCAGCACCTCAGGGGATGGGCAGACCCAGTACTTC
CDR3 protein: CASTSGDGQTQYF

J gene: TRBJ1-6
V gene: TRBV7-2
clone size: .
D gene: TRBD1
CDR3 DNA: TGTGCCAGCAGCCAGTCGGGACAGGGGAGGTCACCCCTCCACTTT
CDR3 protein: CASSQSGQGRSPLHF

J gene: TRBJ2-5
V gene: TRBV6-2/TRBV6-3
clone size: .
D gene: TRBD2
CDR3 DNA: TGTGCCAGCAGTTACCAAGGACTAGCGTCAGAGACCCAGTACTTC
CDR3 protein: CASSYQGLASETQYF

J gene: TRBJ2-7
V gene: TRBV14
clone size: few
D gene: .
CDR3 DNA: TGTGCCAGCAGCCACGGGGCTGATACGCAGTACTTC
CDR3 protein: CASSHGADTQYF

J gene: TRBJ2-7
V gene: TRBV10-1
clone size: .
D gene: TRBD2
CDR3 DNA: TGTGCCAGCAGTTACGCCCCCCGCGGGAGCGGCTACGAGCAGTACTTC
CDR3 protein: CASSYAPRGSGYEQYF

J gene: TRBJ2-2
V gene: TRBV10-3
clone size: many
D gene: .
CDR3 DNA: TGTGCCATTCCTTTTAGTAACACCGGGGAGCTGTTTTTT
CDR3 protein: CAIPFSNTGELFF

J gene: TRBJ2-5
V gene: TRBV19
clone size: many
D gene: .
CDR3 DNA: TGTGCCAGTAGTTGGGGCGGGACCCAGTACTTC
CDR3 protein: CASSWGGTQYF

J gene: TRBJ2-7
V gene: TRBV30
clone size: .
D gene: TRBD2
CDR3 DNA: TGTGCCTGGAGCCCCGGGGGGAGCTCCTACGAGCAGTACTTC
CDR3 protein: CAWSPGGSSYEQYF

J gene: TRBJ2-7
V gene: TRBV12-3/TRBV12-4
clone size: .
D gene: TRBD1
CDR3 DNA: TGTGCCAGCAGTCCGGGACAGGGGTCCTACGAGCACTACTTC
CDR3 protein: CASSPGQGSYEHYF

J gene: TRBJ1-5
V gene: TRBV24-1
clone size: many
D gene: .
CDR3 DNA: TGTGCCACCAGTGATTTGAGTAATCAGCCCCAGCATTTT
CDR3 protein: CATSDLSNQPQHF

J gene: TRBJ1-3
V gene: TRBV20-1
clone size: .
D gene: .
CDR3 DNA: TGCAGTGCTAAGGCCTCTACGGGGACCCTCTCTGGGAACACCATATATTTT
CDR3 protein: CSAKASTGTLSGNTIYF

J gene: TRBJ1-1
V gene: TRBV29-1
clone size: many
D gene: TRBD1
CDR3 DNA: TGCAGCGTTCTGGCCATTGGGCAGGGGGCGAGTTTGGCTTTCTTT
CDR3 protein: CSVLAIGQGASLAFF

J gene: TRBJ1-1
V gene: TRBV29-1
clone size: .
D gene: .
CDR3 DNA: TGCAGCGTTGTGGGGGGAAAAGGGGAGGGTGAAGCTTTCTTT
CDR3 protein: CSVVGGKGEGEAFF

J gene: TRBJ1-2
V gene: TRBV28
clone size: once
D gene: TRBD1
CDR3 DNA: TGTGCCAGCAGTTTCAGGGGGCGCGTTAGCTATGGCTACACCTTC
CDR3 protein: CASSFRGRVSYGYTF

J gene: TRBJ1-3
V gene: TRBV5-4
clone size: many
D gene: TRBD1
CDR3 DNA: TGTGCCAGCAGCTTACCGACAGGGGACTCTGGAAACACCATATATTTT
CDR3 protein: CASSLPTGDSGNTIYF

J gene: TRBJ2-7
V gene: TRBV7-9
clone size: .
D gene: .
CDR3 DNA: TGTGCCAGCAGCGCTCTCACGGGCTACGAGCAGTACTTC
CDR3 protein: CASSALTGYEQYF

J gene: TRBJ2-5
V gene: TRBV19
clone size: many
D gene: .
CDR3 DNA: TGTGCCAGTAGTCCCCGTCCCGGACGTGAGACCCAGTACTTC
CDR3 protein: CASSPRPGRETQYF

J gene: TRBJ1-2
V gene: TRBV19
clone size: .
D gene: .
CDR3 DNA: TGTGCCAGTAGTATACGGAGCGGCTACACCTTC
CDR3 protein: CASSIRSGYTF

J gene: TRBJ1-2
V gene: TRBV20-1
clone size: .
D gene: TRBD1
CDR3 DNA: TGCAGTGCTGACGGACCGGGACAGGGAGGCTATGGCTACACCTTC
CDR3 protein: CSADGPGQGGYGYTF

J gene: TRBJ2-5
V gene: TRBV19
clone size: .
D gene: TRBD1
CDR3 DNA: TGTGCCAGTAGTGATCGGGACAGGGGAGAGACCCAGTACTTC
CDR3 protein: CASSDRDRGETQYF

J gene: TRBJ1-3
V gene: TRBV7-2
clone size: few
D gene: .
CDR3 DNA: TGTGCCAGCAGCATCGACAGGGGAAACACCATATATTTT
CDR3 protein: CASSIDRGNTIYF

J gene: TRBJ2-5
V gene: TRBV10-3
clone size: few
D gene: .
CDR3 DNA: TGTGCCATCAGTGACCGAGGGGGGTATGACATCCAAGAGACCCAGTACTTC
CDR3 protein: CAISDRGGYDIQETQYF